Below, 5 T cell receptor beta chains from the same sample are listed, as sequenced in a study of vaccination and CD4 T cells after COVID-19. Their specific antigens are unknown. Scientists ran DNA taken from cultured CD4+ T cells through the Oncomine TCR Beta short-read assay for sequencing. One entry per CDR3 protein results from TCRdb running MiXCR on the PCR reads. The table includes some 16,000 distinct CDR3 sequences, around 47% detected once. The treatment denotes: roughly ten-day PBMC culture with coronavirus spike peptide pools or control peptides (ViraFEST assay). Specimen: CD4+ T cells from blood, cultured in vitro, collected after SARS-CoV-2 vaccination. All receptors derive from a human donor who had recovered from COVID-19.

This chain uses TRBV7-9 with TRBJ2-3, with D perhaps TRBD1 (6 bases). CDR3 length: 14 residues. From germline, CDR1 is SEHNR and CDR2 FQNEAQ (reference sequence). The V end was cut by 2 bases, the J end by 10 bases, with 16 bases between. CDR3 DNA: TGTGCCAGCAGCTTACAGATGGACAGTGAGGCGCAGTATTTT. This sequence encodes CASSLQMDSEAQYF.

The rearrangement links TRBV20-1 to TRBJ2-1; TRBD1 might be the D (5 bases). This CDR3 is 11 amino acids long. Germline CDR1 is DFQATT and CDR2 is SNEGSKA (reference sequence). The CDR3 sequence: CSAQAYNEQFF. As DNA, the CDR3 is TGCAGCGCACAGGCCTACAATGAGCAGTTCTTC.

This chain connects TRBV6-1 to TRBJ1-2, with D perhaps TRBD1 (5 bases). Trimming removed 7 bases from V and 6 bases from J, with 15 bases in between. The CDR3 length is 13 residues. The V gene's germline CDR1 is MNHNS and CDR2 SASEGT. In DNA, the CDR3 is TGTGCCAGCACTCTTGGGGGTGGAGATGGCTACACCTTC. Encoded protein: CASTLGGGDGYTF.

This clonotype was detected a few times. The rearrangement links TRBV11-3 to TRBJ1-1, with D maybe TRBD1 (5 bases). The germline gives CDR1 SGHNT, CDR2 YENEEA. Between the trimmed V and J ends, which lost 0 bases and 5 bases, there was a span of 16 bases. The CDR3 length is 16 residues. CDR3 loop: CASSLDGRGGSTEAFF. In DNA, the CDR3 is TGTGCCAGCAGCTTAGATGGAAGGGGCGGAAGTACTGAAGCTTTCTTT.

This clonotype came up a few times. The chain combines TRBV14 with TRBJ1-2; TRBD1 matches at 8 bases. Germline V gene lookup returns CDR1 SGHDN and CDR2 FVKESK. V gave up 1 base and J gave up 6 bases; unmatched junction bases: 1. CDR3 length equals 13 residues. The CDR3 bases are TGTGCCAGCAGCCAAGGACAGGGGAATGGCTACACCTTC. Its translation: CASSQGQGNGYTF.